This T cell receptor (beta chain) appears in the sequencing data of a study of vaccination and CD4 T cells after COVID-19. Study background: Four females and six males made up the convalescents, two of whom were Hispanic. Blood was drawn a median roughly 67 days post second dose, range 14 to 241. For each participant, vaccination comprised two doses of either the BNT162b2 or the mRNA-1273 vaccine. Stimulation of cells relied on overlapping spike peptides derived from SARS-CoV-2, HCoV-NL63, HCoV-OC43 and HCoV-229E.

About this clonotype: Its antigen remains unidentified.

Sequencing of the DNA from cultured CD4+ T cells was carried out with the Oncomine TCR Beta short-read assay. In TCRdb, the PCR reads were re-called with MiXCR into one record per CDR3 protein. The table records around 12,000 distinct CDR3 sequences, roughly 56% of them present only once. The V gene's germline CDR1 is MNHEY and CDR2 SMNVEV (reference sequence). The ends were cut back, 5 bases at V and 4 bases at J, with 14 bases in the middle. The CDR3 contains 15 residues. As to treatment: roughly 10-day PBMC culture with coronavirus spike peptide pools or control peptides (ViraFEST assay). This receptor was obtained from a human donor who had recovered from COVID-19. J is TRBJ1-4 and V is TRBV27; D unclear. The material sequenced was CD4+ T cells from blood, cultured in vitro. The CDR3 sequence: CASSPTKGNNEKLFF. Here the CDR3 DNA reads TGTGCCAGCAGTCCAACGAAAGGGAATAATGAAAAACTGTTTTTT. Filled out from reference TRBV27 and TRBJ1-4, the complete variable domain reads EAQVTQNPRYLITVTGKKLTVTCSQNMNHEYMSWYRQDPGLGLRQIYYSMNVEVTDKGDVPEGYKVSRKEKRNFPLILESPSPNQTSLYFCASSPTKGNNEKLFFGSGTQLSVL.